The following is a TCR beta chain sequence with its context. The antigen is unknown. The sample originates from a study of T cells after yellow fever vaccination. Turning to the study itself: The authors prepared low-cell-number fractions using SMART-Seq v4 Ultra Low Input. Study-level results: Abundant clonotypes from the bulk population could get into FACS-sorted repertoires as contaminants.

Production of TCR cDNA was by 5'RACE template switching, which also added a universal primer site and UMIs. TCRdb itself ran the 5' RACE reads through MiXCR, one entry per CDR3 protein. The table lists approximately 70,000 distinct CDR3 sequences, 7.3% of them singletons. Germline loops: CDR1 WSHSY, CDR2 SAAADI. The CDR3 spans 15 residues. Between the trimmed V and J ends, which lost 8 bases and 0 bases, there was a span of 15 bases. The sample here was CD8+ T cells sorted from PBMCs, taken more than 8 days after the first yellow fever vaccination. This sequence joins TRBV10-2 and TRBJ2-3; weak D call: TRBD1 (6 bases). This clonotype originated in a man aged 18 to 29 who received the YFV17D yellow fever vaccine. In DNA, the CDR3 is TGCGCCAGCCATGCGCCGGGACAAAGCACAGATACGCAGTATTTT. Protein: CASHAPGQSTDTQYF.